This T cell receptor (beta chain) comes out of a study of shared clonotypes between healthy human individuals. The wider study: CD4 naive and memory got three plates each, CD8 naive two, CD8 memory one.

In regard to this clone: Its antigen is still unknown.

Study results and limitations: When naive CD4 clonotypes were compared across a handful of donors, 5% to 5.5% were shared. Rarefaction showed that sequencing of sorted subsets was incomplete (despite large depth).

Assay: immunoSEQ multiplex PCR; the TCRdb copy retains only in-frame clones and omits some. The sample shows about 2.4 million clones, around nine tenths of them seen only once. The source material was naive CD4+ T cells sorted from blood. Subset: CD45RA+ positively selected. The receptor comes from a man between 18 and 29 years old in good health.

Here the CDR3 reads CASTGVSGNTIYF. The CDR3, as DNA: TGTGCCAGCACAGGGGTCTCTGGAAACACCATATATTTT. The chain combines TRBV6-1 with TRBJ1-3; perhaps TRBD1 as D (6 bases). Germline V CDR1 and CDR2: MNHNS, SASEGT. V was clipped by 7 bases and J by 0 bases, with 7 bases between them. The CDR3 runs to 13 residues.